The 8 T cell receptor beta chains listed next were all sequenced from one sample in a study of preoperative IRX-2 immunotherapy in early breast cancer. The protocol was immunoSEQ multiplex PCR, while the TCRdb copy is restricted to in-frame clones and leaves out a portion. This sample has 30,000 or so clones, with roughly four fifths found just once. The treatment is: preoperative locoregional IRX-2 cytokine immunotherapy. This specimen consisted of lymph node tissue, obtained from a patient treated with IRX-2 immunotherapy. The receptors originated from a human donor with breast cancer.

The V gene is TRBV9, the J gene TRBJ2-3, with D possibly matching TRBD1 (6 bases). V dropped 4 bases and J dropped 1 base, with 13 bases sitting between them. Germline assignment: CDR1 SGDLS and CDR2 YYNGEE. The CDR3 covers 15 residues. The CDR3 region is CASSLRPGGTDTQYF. In DNA form, the CDR3 reads TGTGCCAGCAGCCTTCGACCAGGGGGCACAGATACGCAGTATTTT.

The J gene is TRBJ1-5, the V gene TRBV10-2; no definite D call. This CDR3 is 16 amino acids long. Germline V gives CDR1 WSHSY, CDR2 SAAADI. V dropped 9 bases and J dropped 0 bases, with 18 bases sitting between them. The CDR3: CASSLGRGDSNQPQHF. CDR3 sequence (DNA): TGCGCCAGTTCCCTTGGACGGGGAGATAGCAATCAGCCCCAGCATTTT.

V usage is TRBV19 and J usage is TRBJ1-5, with 7 nucleotides matching TRBD1. The CDR3 runs 16 residues. V gave up 4 bases and J gave up 6 bases; unmatched junction bases: 12. The V gene's germline CDR1 is LNHDA and CDR2 SQIVND (reference sequence). The CDR3 reads CASSTPPRGSPQPQHF. CDR3 sequence (DNA): TGTGCCAGTAGTACCCCCCCCAGGGGGAGTCCTCAGCCCCAGCATTTT. Combining the CDR3 with reference TRBV19 and TRBJ1-5 gives the whole variable domain DGGITQSPKYLFRKEGQNVTLSCEQNLNHDAMYWYRQDPGQGLRLIYYSQIVNDFQKGDIAEGYSVSREKKESFPLTVTSAQKNPTAFYLCASSTPPRGSPQPQHFGDGTRLSIL.

CDR3 sequence reads: CASSQDYRGLSYGYTF. The CDR3 DNA reads as TGCGCCAGCAGCCAAGATTATCGTGGGCTAAGCTATGGCTACACCTTC. The chain combines TRBV23-1 with TRBJ1-2; no definite D call. TRBV23-1 is an open reading frame, and its role is uncertain. CDR3 length equals 16 residues. V gave up 6 bases and J gave up 4 bases, with 21 bases separating them.

The chain couples TRBV6-8 to TRBJ2-3; D tentatively reads TRBD1 or TRBD2 (5 bases each). CDR1 MNHGY and CDR2 SAAAGT come from the germline V gene. V lost 10 bases and J lost 4, with 15 bases in between. This CDR3 contains 13 residues. CDR3 sequence reads: CATGARGADTQYF. DNA of the CDR3: TGTGCCACCGGGGCCAGAGGGGCAGATACGCAGTATTTT.

V and J are TRBV29-1 and TRBJ1-2; D is perhaps TRBD1 (6 bases). Germline V gene lookup returns CDR1 SQVTM and CDR2 ANQGSEA. The CDR3 spans 14 residues. V gave up 6 bases and J gave up 8 bases, with 22 bases separating them. The CDR3 sequence is CSVNPGQGNGGYTF. The CDR3 DNA sequence: TGCAGCGTGAACCCGGGACAAGGGAATGGCGGCTACACCTTC.

This clone has a single count. CDR3 residues: CASTSNRAGGGVGYGYTF. CDR3 nucleotide sequence: TGTGCCAGCACTTCAAACAGGGCTGGAGGGGGGGTTGGGTATGGCTACACCTTC. The rearrangement links TRBV27 to TRBJ1-2, with D perhaps TRBD1 (6 bases). This CDR3 spans 18 amino acids. Germline V gene lookup returns CDR1 MNHEY and CDR2 SMNVEV (reference sequence). Trimming cost V 7 bases and J 5 bases, with 29 bases left between them.

The CDR3 bases are TGTGCCTGGAGTGTATTCGGGGGGTTGACGCAGTATTTT. Its translation is CAWSVFGGLTQYF. The genes are TRBV30 and TRBJ2-3; 7 nucleotides align to TRBD2. With 0 bases clipped from V and 9 bases from J, the junction kept 6 bases outside the gene matches. The CDR3 is 13 residues long. Germline CDR1 GTSNPN, CDR2 SVGIG (reference sequence).